This T cell receptor (beta chain) was identified in a study of blood T cell repertoires in COVID-19. Measured with immunoSEQ multiplex PCR; TCRdb has only the in-frame clones, and not every one. This table holds some 150,000 clones, roughly 84% found once. Unmatched junction bases numbered 3, after V lost 5 bases and J lost 8 bases. Per the germline V gene, CDR1 is SNHLY and CDR2 is FYNNEI. The CDR3 length is 13 residues. The specimen was PBMCs or T cells enriched from blood (not recorded which). This chain uses TRBV2 with TRBJ2-1; 10 bases align to TRBD2. The source of this sequence is a woman aged 50 to 65 who had been exposed to COVID-19. The CDR3 DNA reads as TGTGCCAGCAGTAAGCGGGAGGGCGATGAGCAGTTCTTC. Protein product: CASSKREGDEQFF. The variable domain in full, completed from reference TRBV2 and TRBJ2-1, reads EPEVTQTPSHQVTQMGQEVILRCVPISNHLYFYWYRQILGQKVEFLVSFYNNEISEKSEIFDDQFSVERPDGSNFTLKIRSTKLEDSAMYFCASSKREGDEQFFGPGTRLTVL.